The rows below give T cell receptor beta chains drawn from one sample of a study of blood T cell repertoires in COVID-19. Assay used: immunoSEQ multiplex PCR; TCRdb lists only in-frame clones, some missing. The profile shows just over 250,000 clones, about 90% of them singletons. The sequenced material came from peripheral blood. Receptor source: a person aged 18-35 years with COVID-19, enrolled during active disease. Both conserved end residues are part of each CDR3. A D gene is named only where the DNA matches it firmly. The size field is filled for only some rows; it gives once, few, many or a size class.

CDR3 protein	CDR3 DNA	D gene	V gene	J gene	clone size
CASTLGGGAHTEAFF	TGCGCCAGCACCCTAGGTGGGGGCGCCCACACTGAAGCTTTCTTT	.	TRBV5-1	TRBJ1-1	.
CASSFVFNEKLFF	TGTGCCAGCAGCTTCGTATTCAATGAAAAACTGTTTTTT	.	TRBV5-6	TRBJ1-4	.
CASRYAQGTDTQYF	TGTGCCAGCAGGTACGCACAGGGTACAGATACGCAGTATTTT	.	TRBV7-2	TRBJ2-3	.
CASMRGYEQYF	TGTGCCAGCATGCGAGGTTACGAGCAGTACTTC	.	TRBV2	TRBJ2-7	.
CADGGFCVGNIQYF	TGTGCCGATGGGGGCTTTTGTGTGGGAAACATTCAGTACTTC	.	TRBV24-1	TRBJ2-4	.
CASSIRQGDGYTF	TGTGCCAGCAGCATTCGACAGGGAGATGGCTACACCTTC	TRBD1	TRBV7-2	TRBJ1-2	.
CSVGLDRVSNEQFF	TGCAGCGTTGGGTTGGACAGGGTCTCCAATGAGCAGTTCTTC	TRBD1	TRBV29-1	TRBJ2-1	.
CASSRDYRTDTQYF	TGTGCCAGCAGTCGGGACTACCGCACAGATACGCAGTATTTT	TRBD2	TRBV27	TRBJ2-3	.
CASSITDFPEAKNIQYF	TGTGCCAGTAGTATCACGGACTTTCCCGAAGCCAAAAACATTCAGTACTTC	.	TRBV19	TRBJ2-4	.
CASSLGTGYNSPLHF	TGCGCCAGCAGCTTGGGAACAGGGTACAATTCACCCCTCCACTTT	.	TRBV5-1	TRBJ1-6	once
CASSFIPGEQYF	TGTGCCAGCAGTTTTATTCCGGGTGAGCAGTACTTC	.	TRBV12-3/TRBV12-4	TRBJ2-7	.
CASSPDRRQTQYF	TGTGCCAGCAGCCCGGACAGGCGGCAGACCCAGTACTTC	TRBD1	TRBV7-6	TRBJ2-5	.
CASSLWGTGGTPQYF	TGTGCCAGCAGCTTGTGGGGGACAGGGGGCACCCCCCAGTACTTC	TRBD1	TRBV5-6	TRBJ2-7	.
CASSGGRVSTDTQYF	TGTGCCAGCAGCGGGGGCCGGGTAAGCACAGATACGCAGTATTTT	.	TRBV7-2	TRBJ2-3	.
CASSPSRGKDEKLFF	TGTGCCAGCAGTCCCTCCCGAGGGAAGGATGAAAAACTGTTTTTT	.	TRBV28	TRBJ1-4	.
CASSSLAGVDNEQFF	TGTGCCAGCAGCTCGCTAGCGGGCGTGGACAATGAGCAGTTCTTC	TRBD2	TRBV7-6	TRBJ2-1	.
CASSEGGGSAFF	TGTGCCAGCAGTGAAGGGGGGGGATCGGCTTTCTTT	.	TRBV2	TRBJ1-1	.
CASRGRTSGMTDTQYF	TGCGCCAGCAGAGGACGGACTAGCGGGATGACAGATACGCAGTATTTT	TRBD2	TRBV10-1	TRBJ2-3	.
CASTAPEIGDGNTIYF	TGTGCCAGCACGGCCCCCGAAATCGGGGATGGAAACACCATATATTTT	.	TRBV25-1	TRBJ1-3	.
CASSLREKLFF	TGTGCCAGCAGCCTACGGGAAAAACTGTTTTTT	.	TRBV12-3/TRBV12-4	TRBJ1-4	.
CASSLALDRSYEQYF	TGTGCCAGCAGCTTAGCGCTGGACAGATCCTACGAGCAGTACTTC	.	TRBV7-9	TRBJ2-7	.
CASSFSGRGTDTQYF	TGTGCCAGCAGTTTTAGCGGGAGGGGAACAGATACGCAGTATTTT	TRBD2	TRBV5-6	TRBJ2-3	.
CASSWTGKENSNQPQHF	TGTGCCAGTAGTTGGACAGGGAAAGAAAATAGCAATCAGCCCCAGCATTTT	TRBD1	TRBV19	TRBJ1-5	.
CASSLESGGHGYTF	TGCGCCAGCAGCTTGGAGTCAGGAGGACATGGCTACACCTTC	.	TRBV5-1	TRBJ1-2	.
CSVGPGGKSTDTQYF	TGCAGCGTTGGTCCGGGGGGGAAGAGCACAGATACGCAGTATTTT	TRBD2	TRBV29-1	TRBJ2-3	.
CASSIWRGTGELFF	TGTGCCAGCAGTATCTGGCGGGGCACCGGGGAGCTGTTTTTT	.	TRBV28	TRBJ2-2	once
CATSGKGRTEAFF	TGTGCCACCAGTGGTAAGGGGCGAACTGAAGCTTTCTTT	.	TRBV24-1	TRBJ1-1	.
CASSLIFGGTNEKLFF	TGTGCCAGCAGTTTAATCTTTGGGGGGACTAATGAAAAACTGTTTTTT	.	TRBV27	TRBJ1-4	.
CASSVAGQSRDEQYF	TGTGCCAGCAGCGTAGCGGGACAGTCGAGGGACGAGCAGTACTTC	TRBD1	TRBV9	TRBJ2-7	.
CASQRGQGAPTDTQYF	TGCGCCAGCCAAAGGGGACAGGGGGCCCCTACAGATACGCAGTATTTT	TRBD1	TRBV4-1	TRBJ2-3	.
CASTPTSEPQETQYF	TGTGCCAGCACCCCGACGAGCGAACCGCAAGAGACCCAGTACTTC	.	TRBV5-4	TRBJ2-5	.
CASSQEGLLSGELFF	TGTGCCAGCAGCCAAGAGGGACTCCTTTCTGGGGAGCTGTTTTTT	.	TRBV3-1/TRBV3-2	TRBJ2-2	.
CASSSGLAAYEQYF	TGTGCCAGCAGCTCAGGACTAGCGGCCTACGAGCAGTACTTC	TRBD2	TRBV27	TRBJ2-7	once
CASSYSTRVNTEAFF	TGTGCCAGCAGTTACTCGACTAGGGTTAACACTGAAGCTTTCTTT	.	TRBV6-5	TRBJ1-1	.
CASSLDLVSSYNEQFF	TGCGCCAGCAGCCTAGACTTGGTTAGCTCCTACAATGAGCAGTTCTTC	.	TRBV5-1	TRBJ2-1	.
CASSASGRGWGEQYF	TGTGCCAGCAGCGCCAGCGGGAGAGGGTGGGGTGAGCAGTACTTC	TRBD2	TRBV13	TRBJ2-7	.
CASSLAGEYNQPQHF	TGCGCCAGCAGCTTGGCCGGGGAGTACAATCAGCCCCAGCATTTT	.	TRBV5-1	TRBJ1-5	.